A single sample gave rise to the 12 T cell receptor beta chains below, sequenced in a study of CD8 T cells in ankylosing spondylitis. TCRdb reanalysed the 5' RACE reads using MiXCR and keeps one entry per CDR3 protein. The sample has 150,000 to 200,000 distinct CDR3 sequences, 13% seen once; the top ten hold 9.5% to 11%. Material for sequencing was blood, either unsorted or a sorted T cell fraction (not recorded which). All receptors derive from a female donor with ankylosing spondylitis or in good health (not recorded which).

The gene calls are TRBV13 and TRBJ2-1, with 15 bases that match TRBD2. Germline V lookup: CDR1 PRHDT, CDR2 FYEKMQ (reference sequence). The CDR3 has 14 amino acids. V shed 8 bases and J 10 bases; nucleotides not matched to a gene: 6. The CDR3 loop reads CASHGLAGGREQFF. In DNA, the CDR3 is TGTGCCAGCCATGGACTAGCGGGAGGGAGGGAGCAGTTCTTC.

This clonotype was seen ten or more times. This rearrangement joins TRBV11-1 to TRBJ1-1; TRBD1 matches at 10 bases. The CDR3 contains 18 residues. V gave up 1 base and J gave up 5 bases; unmatched junction bases: 13. Germline values: CDR1 SGHAT, CDR2 FQDESV (reference sequence). CDR3 amino acids: CASSLGGFATGGITEAFF. For the CDR3, the DNA is TGTGCCAGCAGCTTAGGAGGGTTTGCGACAGGGGGCATAACTGAAGCTTTCTTT.

This clonotype was counted at least ten times. The V call is TRBV14, the J call TRBJ1-4; the D is unclear. The CDR3 contains 14 residues. Trimming removed 2 bases at V and 8 bases at J, with 12 bases between. Germline values: CDR1 SGHDN, CDR2 FVKESK. CDR3 DNA: TGTGCCAGCAGCCAATTTGAGAACGGGGAAAAACTGTTTTTT. It yields the protein CASSQFENGEKLFF.

This clonotype was seen many times. This sequence joins TRBV12-3 or TRBV12-4 and TRBJ1-1, with 9 bases fitting TRBD1. With 6 bases clipped from V and 6 bases from J, the junction kept 11 bases outside the gene matches. CDR3 length: 15 residues. The CDR3 region has the DNA TGTGCCAGCAGGGCAGAACAGGGGGCAAACGCTGAAGCTTTCTTT. Its protein is CASRAEQGANAEAFF.

The chain combines TRBV5-1 with TRBJ2-1, with D perhaps TRBD1 (5 bases). There are 14 residues in the CDR3. The germline V gene encodes CDR1 SGHRS and CDR2 YFSETQ. V gave up 5 bases and J gave up 5 bases, with 14 bases separating them. The CDR3 DNA sequence: TGCGCCAGCAGAGCGCAGGGTATGGACAATGAGCAGTTCTTC. Protein sequence: CASRAQGMDNEQFF.

Many counts were recorded for this clonotype. This chain connects TRBV14 to TRBJ2-7; 11 bases are shared with TRBD2. J gave up 6 bases and V 1 base, and 5 bases lay outside the gene matches. CDR1 is SGHDN and CDR2 is FVKESK in the germline V gene. The CDR3 extends over 15 amino acids. CDR3 region: CASSQGTSGLREQYF. The CDR3 region has the DNA TGTGCCAGCAGCCAAGGGACTAGCGGGTTACGCGAGCAGTACTTC.

This clonotype was seen at least ten times. The V gene is TRBV10-3, the J gene TRBJ2-7; either TRBD1 or TRBD2 may fit D (5 bases each). The CDR3 sequence is 15 residues long. V lost 2 bases, J lost 1 base, and 12 bases lay in between. From germline, CDR1 is ENHRY and CDR2 SYGVKD. The CDR3 spells CAISERGDGSYEQYF. The CDR3 nucleotides read TGTGCCATCAGTGAGAGAGGGGATGGGTCCTACGAGCAGTACTTC.

V and J are TRBV27 and TRBJ2-5; a weak D match, TRBD2 (7 bases). V lost 3 bases and J 4 bases, leaving 18 bases between the germline ends. This CDR3 contains 16 residues. The germline gives CDR1 MNHEY, CDR2 SMNVEV (reference sequence). The DNA of the CDR3 is TGTGCCAGCAGTTTGTCGGGAGCGGGACACGTAGAGACCCAGTACTTC. Translated, it gives CASSLSGAGHVETQYF.

Worth noting for this clonotype: A much larger clone lies a single base off, so this may be a read error. V is TRBV24-1 and J is TRBJ2-1; D gene ambiguous. Germline CDR1 reads KGHDR; CDR2 reads SFDVKD. Trimming removed 3 bases from V and 6 bases from J, with 8 bases in between. This CDR3 contains 13 residues. This CDR3 is CATSDPNFNEQFF. The DNA for the CDR3 is TGTGCCACCAGTGATCCCAATTTCAATGAGCAGTTCTTC.

Many counts were recorded for this clonotype. The chain uses TRBV27 and TRBJ1-5; D may be TRBD1 (5 bases). V lost 5 bases and J 13 bases, leaving 12 bases between the germline ends. The CDR3 contains 11 residues. Germline V gene sequence: CDR1 MNHEY, CDR2 SMNVEV (reference sequence). The CDR3: CASSDGGGQHF. CDR3 nucleotides: TGTGCCAGCAGTGACGGGGGGGGACAGCATTTT.

This clonotype was seen repeatedly, ten times or more. The chain recombines TRBV7-2 with TRBJ2-1; the D call may be TRBD1 or TRBD2 (6 bases each). The CDR3 sequence is 16 residues long. Trimming removed 5 bases from V and 7 bases from J, with 21 bases in between. Germline V gene sequence: CDR1 SGHTA, CDR2 FQGNSA. The CDR3, as DNA: TGTGCCAGCAGCCCAAACCCCCTAGGGGGGATAAATGAGCAGTTCTTC. Amino acids: CASSPNPLGGINEQFF.

This clonotype was recorded many times. The rearrangement uses TRBV6-1 and TRBJ2-7; D not certain. Trimming pared 4 bases from V and 4 bases from J, leaving 11 bases between. From germline, CDR1 is MNHNS and CDR2 SASEGT. The CDR3 is 13 residues long. CDR3 in amino acids: CASSGPPLYEQYF. The CDR3 DNA follows: TGTGCCAGCAGTGGGCCCCCACTATACGAGCAGTACTTC.